These 24 T cell receptor beta chains share one sample of origin, sequenced in a study of blood T cell repertoires in COVID-19. The data were produced by immunoSEQ multiplex PCR, yet TCRdb's version contains in-frame clones alone and is incomplete. The sample holds 150,000 to 180,000 clones, roughly 80% seen once. The sequencing input was peripheral blood. The receptors originated from a woman in her sixties with acute or convalescent COVID-19.

The chain joins TRBV6-5 to TRBJ2-3, with 8 positions matching TRBD2. Germline CDR1 reads MNHEY; CDR2 reads SVGAGI. After removal of 4 bases from V and 0 bases from J, the junction contained 3 bases not matched to a gene. The CDR3 loop spans 15 amino acids. The CDR3 here is CASSSLADSTDTQYF. The CDR3 bases are TGTGCCAGCAGTTCACTAGCGGATAGCACAGATACGCAGTATTTT.

V usage is TRBV6-6 and J usage is TRBJ2-7, with D possibly being TRBD1 (6 bases). This CDR3 contains 15 residues. Germline loops: CDR1 MNHNY, CDR2 SVGAGI (reference sequence). V lost 0 bases and J 4 bases, leaving 13 bases between the germline ends. As DNA, the CDR3 is TGTGCCAGCAGTTACTCGTGGGGGCCGGGATACGAGCAGTACTTC. This translates into CASSYSWGPGYEQYF.

J is TRBJ1-5 and V is TRBV7-2; D is unresolved. Deletions cut 1 base from V and 0 bases from J, with 10 bases between. CDR3 size: 16 residues. Looked up from germline, CDR1 is SGHTA and CDR2 is FQGNSA. In DNA, the CDR3 is TGTGCCAGCAGCTTAGTGGCGGTTCATAGCAATCAGCCCCAGCATTTT. Translation: CASSLVAVHSNQPQHF.

The count of this clone is one. J is TRBJ1-2 and V is TRBV7-9; 7 nucleotides agree with TRBD1. The germline CDR1 and CDR2 sequences are SEHNR and FQNEAQ (reference sequence). The V and J ends lost 5 bases and 8 bases, in that order; junction bases with no gene match: 11. This CDR3 spans 14 amino acids. Written as DNA, the CDR3 is TGTGCCAGCAGCCCGAGACAGGGATCGGGCGGCTACACCTTC. Translating gives CASSPRQGSGGYTF. Full variable domain (outside the CDR3, taken from reference TRBV7-9 and TRBJ1-2): DTGVSQNPRHKITKRGQNVTFRCDPISEHNRLYWYRQTLGQGPEFLTYFQNEAQLEKSRLLSDRFSAERPKGSFSTLEIQRTEQGDSAMYLCASSPRQGSGGYTFGSGTRLTVV.

This clone was detected once. The chain combines TRBV7-2 with TRBJ1-1; the D gene is possibly TRBD1 (5 bases). Germline CDR1 SGHTA, CDR2 FQGNSA. The CDR3 consists of 14 residues. V was shortened by 5 bases and J by 3 bases, with 13 bases between the two germline ends. DNA of the CDR3: TGTGCCAGCAGCGCCAGGGTAGTGGACACTGAAGCTTTCTTT. Translated, it gives CASSARVVDTEAFF.

This clone appeared once. The chain joins TRBV30 to TRBJ2-7, with 12 bases fitting TRBD2. The V segment lost 3 bases and the J segment 4 bases; nucleotides outside the gene matches: 10. Germline V gene sequence: CDR1 GTSNPN, CDR2 SVGIG (reference sequence). The CDR3 is 16 residues long. CDR3 protein: CAWRGTSGSKGYEQYF. CDR3 DNA sequence: TGTGCCTGGAGAGGGACTAGCGGGTCCAAGGGATACGAGCAGTACTTC.

The V and J genes are TRBV5-4 and TRBJ1-6, with 9 nucleotides matching TRBD1. From germline, CDR1 is SGHNT and CDR2 YYREEE (reference sequence). V gave up 5 bases and J gave up 0 bases; unmatched junction bases: 6. The CDR3 has 17 residues. In DNA form, the CDR3 reads TGTGCCAGCAGGGAGACAGGGGGAAGCTCCTATAATTCACCCCTCCACTTT. Its translation: CASRETGGSSYNSPLHF.

This clone appeared a single time. The chain combines TRBV4-1 with TRBJ1-6; D is perhaps TRBD1 (6 bases). The V gene's germline CDR1 is MGHRA and CDR2 YSYEKL. CDR3 size: 17 residues. V shed 1 base and J shed 10 bases, with 20 bases lying between them. The CDR3 bases are TGCGCCAGCAGCCAAGCAATTGGGGGGGCATGGGAATCACCCCTCCACTTT. Its protein product is CASSQAIGGAWESPLHF.

This clone has a handful of counts. CDR3 sequence: CASSLQGMVTGELFF. CDR3 DNA: TGTGCCAGCAGCTTACAGGGGATGGTCACCGGGGAGCTGTTTTTT. This sequence joins TRBV7-9 and TRBJ2-2; TRBD1 might be the D (6 bases). V lost 2 bases, J lost 4 bases, and 11 bases lay in between. Germline V gene sequence: CDR1 SEHNR, CDR2 FQNEAQ (reference sequence). CDR3 length: 15 residues.

This chain uses TRBV18 with TRBJ1-4; no firm D call. The germline V and J ends were trimmed by 2 bases and 3 bases, with 7 bases remaining between them. CDR3 length: 14 residues. The germline gives CDR1 KGHSH, CDR2 LQKENI. The CDR3 spells CASSPGQANEKLFF. The CDR3 DNA reads as TGTGCCAGCTCACCAGGGCAGGCTAATGAAAAACTGTTTTTT.

The chain employs TRBV2 and TRBJ1-1, with 8 bases fitting TRBD1. Germline CDR1 and CDR2: SNHLY and FYNNEI. V shed 7 bases and J 3 bases; nucleotides not matched to a gene: 4. The CDR3 is made up of 13 amino acids. CDR3 sequence reads: CASTNRGDTEAFF. DNA of the CDR3: TGTGCCAGCACCAACAGGGGGGACACTGAAGCTTTCTTT.

A word on this clone: Different DNA sequences within this sample yield the same CDR3. The genes are TRBV19 and TRBJ1-1, with D perhaps TRBD1 (5 bases). The CDR3 is 13 residues long. Germline loops: CDR1 LNHDA, CDR2 SQIVND (reference sequence). Trimming cost V 6 bases and J 1 base, with 9 bases left between them. In DNA, the CDR3 is TGTGCCAGTAGCCCCCAGGGGAACACTGAAGCTTTCTTT. Translated: CASSPQGNTEAFF.

The rearrangement links TRBV7-9 to TRBJ2-1; the match to TRBD2 covers 12 bases. The CDR3 totals 15 residues. Germline assignment: CDR1 SEHNR and CDR2 FQNEAQ (reference sequence). The trim removed 1 base at V and 9 bases at J, leaving 4 bases unmatched. CDR3 residues: CASSLGTSGAGEQFF. CDR3 coding DNA: TGTGCCAGCAGCTTAGGGACTAGCGGGGCAGGTGAGCAGTTCTTC.

The genes are TRBV5-8 and TRBJ2-7, with 7 positions matching TRBD1. Germline V CDR1 and CDR2: SGHTS, YDEGEE. V dropped 3 bases and J dropped 0; count of bases not matched to a gene: 0. The CDR3 is 13 amino acids. The CDR3 here is CASSYRGSYEQYV. The CDR3 coding sequence is TGTGCCAGCAGCTACAGGGGCTCCTACGAGCAGTACGTC.

CDR3 DNA: TGTGCCAGCAGCGGACTCGGGACACCTGGAAACACCATATATTTT. Translated, it gives CASSGLGTPGNTIYF. The chain carries TRBV9 and TRBJ1-3; a weak D match, TRBD1 (6 bases). This CDR3 has 15 residues. Per the germline V gene, CDR1 is SGDLS and CDR2 is YYNGEE. Trimming shortened V by 3 bases and J by 2 bases, and 12 bases separated the two germline ends.

This chain connects TRBV6-1 to TRBJ1-4, with TRBD1 as a possible D gene (6 bases). The CDR3 loop spans 14 amino acids. Between the trimmed V and J ends, which lost 3 bases and 6 bases, there was a span of 11 bases. The germline V gene encodes CDR1 MNHNS and CDR2 SASEGT. The CDR3 loop is CASSDRGGDEKLFF. CDR3 DNA sequence: TGTGCCAGCAGTGACAGGGGAGGGGATGAAAAACTGTTTTTT.

CDR3 in DNA: TGTGCCAGCAGTGAACCCAGGGTGGGATCCTACAATGAGCAGTTCTTC. It codes for CASSEPRVGSYNEQFF. The chain uses TRBV6-1 and TRBJ2-1, with TRBD1 as a possible D gene (5 bases). Germline CDR1 is MNHNS and CDR2 is SASEGT. There are 16 residues in the CDR3. Trimming removed 2 bases from V and 1 base from J, with 12 bases in between.

The chain links TRBV18 to TRBJ1-6; 11 bases align to TRBD1. V shed 3 bases, J shed 7 bases, and the junction held 2 bases outside the gene matches. The length of the CDR3 is 15 residues. Per germline, CDR1 KGHSH and CDR2 LQKENI. As DNA, the CDR3 is TGTGCCAGCTCACCGGGACAGGGGGGAAATTCACCCCTCCACTTT. This gives the protein CASSPGQGGNSPLHF.

V and J are TRBV14 and TRBJ2-5, with D uncertain. The germline CDR1 and CDR2 sequences are SGHDN and FVKESK. The V and J ends lost 1 base and 5 bases respectively, with 8 bases between them. This CDR3 spans 13 amino acids. Here the CDR3 reads CASSQAGSETQYF. Here the CDR3 DNA reads TGTGCCAGCAGCCAAGCAGGTTCCGAGACCCAGTACTTC.

This clone was found a few times. The chain is built from TRBV4-1 and TRBJ1-5, with a tentative D call TRBD1 (6 bases). The CDR3 loop spans 18 amino acids. Trimming left V 1 base short and J 3 bases short, with 19 bases between. Germline V gives CDR1 MGHRA, CDR2 YSYEKL. The CDR3 DNA follows: TGCGCCAGCAGCCAAGGTTCCAGGGGCCCAATTTTCAATCAGCCCCAGCATTTT. Its protein product is CASSQGSRGPIFNQPQHF.

This sequence joins TRBV14 and TRBJ2-1; 11 nucleotides match TRBD2. The CDR3 runs 17 residues. V trimming: 5 bases; J trimming: 3 bases; junction bases outside the gene matches: 9. Germline CDR1 and CDR2: SGHDN and FVKESK. The DNA for the CDR3 is TGTGCCAGCAGCGTCCGACTAGCGGGGACCATCTACAATGAGCAGTTCTTC. Residues: CASSVRLAGTIYNEQFF.

This chain connects TRBV5-1 to TRBJ1-1, with D possibly being TRBD1 (6 bases). Per the germline V gene, CDR1 is SGHRS and CDR2 is YFSETQ. CDR3 length: 14 amino acids. V was cut by 5 bases and J by 4 bases, with 15 bases left in between. The CDR3 DNA sequence: TGCGCCAGCAGGAGGGGGACCCATGTCACTGAAGCTTTCTTT. This gives the protein CASRRGTHVTEAFF.

V gene TRBV5-1 combines with J gene TRBJ1-4; 10 bases align to TRBD1. The germline CDR1 and CDR2 sequences are SGHRS and YFSETQ. V shed 4 bases and J 8 bases; nucleotides not matched to a gene: 8. The CDR3 runs to 15 residues. CDR3 coding DNA: TGCGCCAGCAGCCAATCCGGACAGGGGGTAGAAAAACTGTTTTTT. Translation gives CASSQSGQGVEKLFF.

The rearrangement uses TRBV5-4 and TRBJ1-1, with TRBD1 as a possible D gene (6 bases). From germline, CDR1 is SGHNT and CDR2 YYREEE (reference sequence). Trimming pared 0 bases from V and 6 bases from J, leaving 12 bases between. The CDR3 has 14 residues. The CDR3 loop reads CASSLAGERAEAFF. The CDR3, as DNA: TGTGCCAGCAGCTTGGCAGGGGAGAGGGCTGAAGCTTTCTTT.